What follows are 23 T cell receptor beta chains derived from one specimen sequenced in a study of blood T cell repertoires in COVID-19. Here immunoSEQ multiplex PCR was the method, and the copy in TCRdb shows in-frame clones only, minus some. The data hold 250,000 to 350,000 clones, with roughly 87% observed a single time. Sequencing was performed on peripheral blood. All receptors come from a young man with active or convalescent COVID-19.

In its sample, this clone was seen a few times. The genes are TRBV5-1 and TRBJ2-1; TRBD2 aligns across 9 bases. The V segment lost 0 bases and the J segment 4 bases; nucleotides outside the gene matches: 8. This CDR3 contains 17 residues. Per germline, CDR1 SGHRS and CDR2 YFSETQ. CDR3 in amino acids: CASSLAPGLAGYNEQFF. DNA of the CDR3: TGCGCCAGCAGCTTGGCTCCGGGACTAGCTGGTTACAATGAGCAGTTCTTC.

The rearrangement links TRBV10-1 to TRBJ1-6; the D is unclear. Germline assignment: CDR1 WNHNN and CDR2 SYGVQD (reference sequence). V was trimmed by 9 bases and J by 10 bases, leaving 16 bases between them. This CDR3 contains 13 residues. The CDR3 DNA reads as TGCGCCAGGAGGAAATTGAGAGAATCACCCCTCCACTTT. Amino acids: CARRKLRESPLHF.

This clone occurred a few times. V and J are TRBV5-1 and TRBJ2-3, with 9 bases aligning to TRBD2. Germline CDR1 SGHRS, CDR2 YFSETQ. The CDR3 contains 16 residues. V gave up 0 bases and J gave up 0 bases; unmatched junction bases: 2. Here the CDR3 DNA reads TGCGCCAGCAGCTTGGGACTAGCGGTGAGCACAGATACGCAGTATTTT. Its translation: CASSLGLAVSTDTQYF.

This clone was detected only a few times. The chain employs TRBV6-2 or TRBV6-3 and TRBJ2-5, with TRBD2 as a possible D gene (6 bases). The CDR3 runs to 14 residues. Germline values: CDR1 MNHEY, CDR2 SVGEGT. Trimming took off 1 base at V and 4 bases at J, with 10 bases between the two ends. As DNA, the CDR3 is TGTGCCAGCAGTTACTGGGGGGTAAGAGAGACCCAGTACTTC. It codes for CASSYWGVRETQYF.

V usage is TRBV21-1 and J usage is TRBJ2-7; TRBD2, the D gene given by the table, was not confirmed from the DNA. TRBV21-1 counts as a pseudogene. The CDR3 is made up of 16 amino acids. In DNA, the CDR3 is TGTGCCAGCAGCAGAGGACTAGCGGCTTACTCCTACGAGCAGTACTTC. Protein: CASSRGLAAYSYEQYF.

The genes are TRBV13 and TRBJ2-1; 12 positions agree with TRBD2. The CDR3 extends over 15 amino acids. V shed 5 bases and J 9 bases; nucleotides not matched to a gene: 8. Germline V gene data show CDR1 as PRHDT and CDR2 as FYEKMQ (reference sequence). The CDR3, as DNA: TGTGCCAGCAGCCCGTCTAGCGGGGGGGCTTTTGAGCAGTTCTTC. This codes for CASSPSSGGAFEQFF.

The chain uses TRBV5-1 and TRBJ2-7; 7 nucleotides align to TRBD1. Germline lookup yields CDR1 SGHRS and CDR2 YFSETQ. V lost 3 bases and J lost 7; bases outside the gene matches: 19. There are 17 residues in the CDR3. CDR3 DNA: TGCGCCAGCAGCTATGGACGCCGGGACAGATGGACGGGAGAGCAGTACTTC. The encoded protein is CASSYGRRDRWTGEQYF.

The chain recombines TRBV4-1 with TRBJ2-7; 10 nucleotides line up with TRBD2. Germline CDR1 MGHRA, CDR2 YSYEKL. V shed 3 bases and J 5 bases; nucleotides not matched to a gene: 10. The CDR3 is 16 residues long. The CDR3 coding sequence is TGCGCCAGCAGCCATCCTAAGCGGGGGGGCAGGAACGAGCAGTACTTC. Translating it yields CASSHPKRGGRNEQYF.

V and J are TRBV28 and TRBJ2-7; 10 nucleotides align to TRBD1. V trimming: 1 base; J trimming: 2 bases; junction bases outside the gene matches: 5. This CDR3 contains 16 residues. Per the germline V gene, CDR1 is MDHEN and CDR2 is SYDVKM. CDR3 sequence: CASSLFGTGAAYEQYF. CDR3 nucleotides: TGTGCCAGCAGTTTATTCGGGACAGGGGCTGCCTACGAGCAGTACTTC. The full variable domain, with the rest looked up from reference TRBV28 and TRBJ2-7, is DVKVTQSSRYLVKRTGEKVFLECVQDMDHENMFWYRQDPGLGLRLIYFSYDVKMKEKGDIPEGYSVSREKKERFSLILESASTNQTSMYLCASSLFGTGAAYEQYFGPGTRLTVT.

The genes are TRBV18 and TRBJ1-6, with D possibly being TRBD1 (6 bases). V shed 3 bases and J shed 5 bases, with 11 bases lying between them. This CDR3 is built from 15 residues. The germline V gene encodes CDR1 KGHSH and CDR2 LQKENI. Here the CDR3 reads CASSPLQGDNSPLHF. The CDR3 DNA sequence: TGTGCCAGCTCACCTCTACAGGGCGATAATTCACCCCTCCACTTT. The full variable domain, completed using reference TRBV18 and TRBJ1-6, is NAGVMQNPRHLVRRRGQEARLRCSPMKGHSHVYWYRQLPEEGLKFMVYLQKENIIDESGMPKERFSAEFPKEGPSILRIQQVVRGDSAAYFCASSPLQGDNSPLHFGNGTRLTVT.

The V gene is TRBV28, the J gene TRBJ1-4; TRBD1 matches at 8 bases. V lost 3 bases, J lost 7 bases, and 4 bases stayed unmatched. Germline assignment: CDR1 MDHEN and CDR2 SYDVKM. The length of the CDR3 is 14 residues. CDR3 coding DNA: TGTGCCAGCAGTTTCGGCAGGGGGCGTGAAAAACTGTTTTTT. This gives the protein CASSFGRGREKLFF. Full variable domain (rest looked up from reference TRBV28 and TRBJ1-4): DVKVTQSSRYLVKRTGEKVFLECVQDMDHENMFWYRQDPGLGLRLIYFSYDVKMKEKGDIPEGYSVSREKKERFSLILESASTNQTSMYLCASSFGRGREKLFFGSGTQLSVL.

V is TRBV28 and J is TRBJ1-4; 8 bases align to TRBD1. CDR1 MDHEN and CDR2 SYDVKM come from the germline V gene. J gave up 5 bases and V 7 bases, and 3 bases lay outside the gene matches. This CDR3 comprises 13 residues. The CDR3 region has the DNA TGTGCCAGCAACCGGGACAGGAATGAAAAACTGTTTTTT. Translated, it gives CASNRDRNEKLFF. Full variable domain (missing parts from reference TRBV28 and TRBJ1-4): DVKVTQSSRYLVKRTGEKVFLECVQDMDHENMFWYRQDPGLGLRLIYFSYDVKMKEKGDIPEGYSVSREKKERFSLILESASTNQTSMYLCASNRDRNEKLFFGSGTQLSVL.

The chain employs TRBV5-4 and TRBJ2-7; D unresolved. CDR3 size: 16 residues. The germline gives CDR1 SGHNT, CDR2 YYREEE (reference sequence). Trimming cost V 4 bases and J 1 base, with 18 bases left between them. Here the CDR3 reads CASSADIFGLSYEQYF. As DNA, the CDR3 is TGTGCCAGCAGCGCAGACATCTTCGGCCTTTCCTACGAGCAGTACTTC.

The CDR3 DNA follows: TGCAGCGTTGTGGGGAGCTCCTACGAGCAGTACTTC. It translates to CSVVGSSYEQYF. The rearrangement joins TRBV29-1 to TRBJ2-7; D might be TRBD2 (5 bases). The germline V gene encodes CDR1 SQVTM and CDR2 ANQGSEA. V was clipped by 4 bases and J by 0 bases, with 7 bases between them. The CDR3 is 12 amino acids.

CDR3 sequence: CASSYSITSGDNEQFF. In nucleotides, the CDR3 is TGTGCCAGCAGTTACTCTATTACTAGCGGGGATAATGAGCAGTTCTTC. The chain recombines TRBV6-6 with TRBJ2-1; TRBD2 agrees at 10 bases. The V gene end was trimmed by 0 bases and the J gene end by 7 bases; junction bases not matched to a gene: 6. Looked up from germline, CDR1 is MNHNY and CDR2 is SVGAGI (reference sequence). CDR3 length equals 16 residues.

V and J are TRBV5-1 and TRBJ1-4; tentatively, D is TRBD1 (5 bases). The CDR3 has 16 amino acids. Germline CDR1 is SGHRS and CDR2 is YFSETQ. V was trimmed by 4 bases and J by 3 bases, leaving 16 bases between them. CDR3 nucleotide sequence: TGCGCCAGCAGCGGATTACAGGCCTCCTCTAATGAAAAACTGTTTTTT. Translation: CASSGLQASSNEKLFF.

The chain couples TRBV2 to TRBJ2-1; D is unresolved. Germline V gene data show CDR1 as SNHLY and CDR2 as FYNNEI. This CDR3 region has 14 residues. V lost 4 bases and J 9 bases, leaving 16 bases between the germline ends. DNA for the CDR3: TGTGCCAGCAGTGTGGTCGTGAGGTCCCGTGAGCAGTTCTTC. It encodes CASSVVVRSREQFF.

In its sample, this clone was seen a few times. The V gene is TRBV12-3 or TRBV12-4, the J gene TRBJ2-2; D is unclear. The V end was cut by 8 bases, the J end by 7 bases, with 11 bases between. This CDR3 has 12 amino acids. The CDR3 protein is CASDSRYGELFF. DNA of the CDR3: TGTGCCAGCGACTCCCGGTACGGGGAGCTGTTTTTT.

This clone occurred once. This chain links TRBV10-2 with TRBJ1-3; D possibly corresponds to TRBD1 (5 bases). CDR1 is WSHSY, CDR2 SAAADI, per germline. The CDR3 extends over 13 amino acids. V shed 8 bases and J shed 3 bases, with 11 bases lying between them. CDR3 DNA sequence: TGCGCCAGCCAGGGATATAGTGGAAACACCATATATTTT. Protein product: CASQGYSGNTIYF.

J is TRBJ2-7 and V is TRBV4-1; the match to TRBD2 covers 8 bases. The CDR3 covers 17 residues. The V gene end was trimmed by 1 base and the J gene end by 2 bases; junction bases not matched to a gene: 10. The germline V gene has CDR1 MGHRA and CDR2 YSYEKL. CDR3 protein: CASSQVGGNSGAYEQYF. The CDR3, as DNA: TGCGCCAGCAGCCAAGTGGGGGGAAATAGCGGGGCCTACGAGCAGTACTTC.

This sequence joins TRBV6-1 and TRBJ1-5, with D maybe TRBD1 (5 bases). The CDR3 runs to 16 residues. Per germline, CDR1 MNHNS and CDR2 SASEGT. The V end was cut by 4 bases, the J end by 1 base, with 14 bases between. The CDR3 reads CASSAPGLRSNQPQHF. For the CDR3, the DNA is TGTGCCAGCAGTGCGCCGGGACTGCGGAGCAATCAGCCCCAGCATTTT.

The rearrangement links TRBV18 to TRBJ1-2; D remains ambiguous. CDR3 length equals 14 residues. The V and J ends lost 2 bases and 4 bases respectively, with 11 bases between them. Germline CDR1 and CDR2: KGHSH and LQKENI. Here the CDR3 DNA reads TGTGCCAGCTCACCAACTACGGATACCTATGGCTACACCTTC. Translation: CASSPTTDTYGYTF. The full variable domain, its missing parts supplied by reference TRBV18 and TRBJ1-2, is NAGVMQNPRHLVRRRGQEARLRCSPMKGHSHVYWYRQLPEEGLKFMVYLQKENIIDESGMPKERFSAEFPKEGPSILRIQQVVRGDSAAYFCASSPTTDTYGYTFGSGTRLTVV.

The V and J genes are TRBV9 and TRBJ2-1, with TRBD2 matching over 9 bases. Losses at the gene ends were 0 bases for V and 13 bases for J; bases not matched to a gene: 5. The CDR3 consists of 13 residues. In germline, CDR1 is SGDLS, CDR2 YYNGEE. CDR3 DNA sequence: TGTGCCAGCAGCGTAGTTGCGGGGGGGCATCAGTTCTTC. Its protein is CASSVVAGGHQFF.